Listed here are 15 T cell receptor beta chains from one sample, sequenced in a study of cytotoxic CD8 clonotypes in ibrutinib-treated CLL. The protocol was immunoSEQ multiplex PCR, while the TCRdb copy is restricted to in-frame clones and leaves out a portion. The table records fewer than 200,000 clones, less than 85% of them present only once. This sample comprised PBMCs, obtained after 24 months of ibrutinib treatment. These receptors were collected from a human donor with chronic lymphocytic leukemia.

This chain joins TRBV7-2 and TRBJ2-3; D gene unclear. This CDR3 is built from 17 residues. Germline V lookup: CDR1 SGHTA, CDR2 FQGNSA. The V gene lost 6 bases and the J gene lost 3 bases, with 22 bases spanning the gap. The CDR3 nucleotides read TGTGCCAGCAGTTTAAACCCCTTAGGGCAAGAGACAGATACGCAGTATTTT. As protein: CASSLNPLGQETDTQYF.

The V and J genes are TRBV7-9 and TRBJ1-1, with no clear D. The CDR3 has 14 amino acids. The V end lost 1 base, the J end lost 3 bases, and 9 bases lay between the germline ends. Per the germline V gene, CDR1 is SEHNR and CDR2 is FQNEAQ (reference sequence). CDR3 bases: TGTGCCAGCAGCTTAGTTCTTAGGGACACTGAAGCTTTCTTT. Translation: CASSLVLRDTEAFF. Full variable domain (rest looked up from reference TRBV7-9 and TRBJ1-1): DTGVSQNPRHKITKRGQNVTFRCDPISEHNRLYWYRQTLGQGPEFLTYFQNEAQLEKSRLLSDRFSAERPKGSFSTLEIQRTEQGDSAMYLCASSLVLRDTEAFFGQGTRLTVV.

CDR3 protein: CASRQPDKYQPQHF. As DNA, the CDR3 is TGTGCCAGTAGACAGCCAGATAAGTATCAGCCCCAGCATTTT. This chain joins TRBV19 and TRBJ1-5; D gene ambiguous. Trimming stripped 6 bases from V and 5 bases from J, with 14 bases between. CDR3 length: 14 residues. The germline V gene has CDR1 LNHDA and CDR2 SQIVND (reference sequence).

This chain uses TRBV4-1 with TRBJ1-1; TRBD1 agrees at 9 bases. The CDR3 is 14 amino acids. J was trimmed by 8 bases and V by 0 bases; bases with no gene match: 4. Germline-derived CDR1 and CDR2 are MGHRA and YSYEKL. CDR3 protein: CASSQDRGQGEAFF. The CDR3 DNA is TGCGCCAGCAGCCAAGATAGGGGACAGGGCGAAGCTTTCTTT.

J is TRBJ1-2 and V is TRBV7-9; 8 nucleotides line up with TRBD1. CDR1 is SEHNR, CDR2 FQNEAQ, per germline (reference sequence). With V trimmed by 2 bases and J by 6 bases, 2 bases remained unmatched. The CDR3 has 13 residues. This CDR3 reads CASSLTTGDGYTF. As DNA, the CDR3 is TGTGCCAGCAGCTTAACGACAGGGGATGGCTACACCTTC.

This chain uses TRBV5-1 with TRBJ1-3; 12 bases match TRBD1. The CDR3 contains 16 residues. V shed 4 bases and J 4 bases; nucleotides not matched to a gene: 6. Germline CDR1 reads SGHRS; CDR2 reads YFSETQ. The chain's CDR3 is CASSVGTGGEGNTIYF. CDR3 in DNA: TGCGCCAGCAGCGTCGGGACAGGGGGCGAAGGAAACACCATATATTTT. The full variable domain, its missing parts supplied by reference TRBV5-1 and TRBJ1-3, is KAGVTQTPRYLIKTRGQQVTLSCSPISGHRSVSWYQQTPGQGLQFLFEYFSETQRNKGNFPGRFSGRQFSNSRSEMNVSTLELGDSALYLCASSVGTGGEGNTIYFGEGSWLTVV.

V gene TRBV6-4 combines with J gene TRBJ2-3; D is possibly TRBD2 (6 bases). CDR3 size: 15 residues. CDR1 and CDR2 from the germline V gene are MRHNA and SNTAGT. V was pared by 5 bases and J by 0 bases, with 12 bases between. In nucleotides, the CDR3 is TGTGCCAGCAGTCCAGGGCGGGAAAGCACAGATACGCAGTATTTT. Translating gives CASSPGRESTDTQYF.

The chain employs TRBV14 and TRBJ1-2; D remains unclear. The CDR3 loop spans 12 amino acids. Germline values: CDR1 SGHDN, CDR2 FVKESK. V was cut by 4 bases and J by 8 bases, with 11 bases left in between. The CDR3 loop is CASSPPLGGYTF. The CDR3 nucleotides read TGTGCCAGCAGCCCCCCCCTGGGGGGCTACACCTTC.

This sequence joins TRBV7-2 and TRBJ2-7, with a tentative D call TRBD1 (5 bases). Germline CDR1 reads SGHTA; CDR2 reads FQGNSA. V dropped 3 bases and J dropped 6 bases, with 9 bases sitting between them. CDR3 size: 12 residues. The CDR3 DNA reads TGTGCCAGCAGCTTCAGGGTAGGCGAGCAGTACTTC. Amino acids: CASSFRVGEQYF.

CDR3 residues: CASSPGLRGTQYF. The CDR3 DNA follows: TGTGCCAGCAGCCCGGGACTACGGGGGACCCAGTACTTC. The V call is TRBV7-2, the J call TRBJ2-5, with 7 bases fitting TRBD2. Looked up from germline, CDR1 is SGHTA and CDR2 is FQGNSA. V gave up 5 bases and J gave up 7 bases; unmatched junction bases: 7. This CDR3 is 13 amino acids long.

The chain uses TRBV6-1 and TRBJ2-7, with a weak D call TRBD1 (6 bases). Germline assignment: CDR1 MNHNS and CDR2 SASEGT. This CDR3 is built from 14 residues. V lost 6 bases, J lost 6 bases, and 18 bases lay in between. The chain's CDR3 is CASRDLRGRAEQYF. For the CDR3, the DNA is TGTGCCAGCAGAGATCTCAGGGGACGAGCCGAGCAGTACTTC.

The chain recombines TRBV5-1 with TRBJ2-5, with TRBD1 matching over 8 bases. The CDR3 contains 18 residues. Trimming took 2 bases from V and 4 from J; bases not matched to a gene: 16. Germline CDR1 and CDR2: SGHRS and YFSETQ. The CDR3 loop is CASSFQSPLGQGRETQYF. As DNA, the CDR3 is TGCGCCAGCAGCTTCCAAAGCCCCCTTGGACAGGGACGAGAGACCCAGTACTTC. The entire variable domain, with the rest obtained from reference TRBV5-1 and TRBJ2-5, is as follows: KAGVTQTPRYLIKTRGQQVTLSCSPISGHRSVSWYQQTPGQGLQFLFEYFSETQRNKGNFPGRFSGRQFSNSRSEMNVSTLELGDSALYLCASSFQSPLGQGRETQYFGPGTRLLVL.

The rearrangement uses TRBV28 and TRBJ2-5, with D maybe TRBD1 (5 bases). Germline V gene lookup returns CDR1 MDHEN and CDR2 SYDVKM. Trimming removed 7 bases from V and 7 bases from J, with 13 bases in between. The length of the CDR3 is 12 residues. CDR3 protein: CASTEGRGTQYF. CDR3 nucleotides: TGTGCCAGCACCGAAGGAAGGGGGACCCAGTACTTC.

The CDR3 DNA is TGTGCCAGCAGTGCCTCACCCACCGGGGAGCTGTTTTTT. Its protein is CASSASPTGELFF. The J gene is TRBJ2-2, the V gene TRBV2; D gene unclear. V was clipped by 4 bases and J by 4 bases, with 7 bases between them. The CDR3 length is 13 residues. The V gene's germline CDR1 is SNHLY and CDR2 FYNNEI.

The chain uses TRBV19 and TRBJ1-3; D may be TRBD1 (5 bases). V was clipped by 5 bases and J by 0 bases, with 11 bases between them. Germline assignment: CDR1 LNHDA and CDR2 SQIVND (reference sequence). The CDR3 length is 15 residues. This CDR3 is CASSRDGTSGNTIYF. DNA of the CDR3: TGTGCCAGTAGTCGGGACGGAACCTCTGGAAACACCATATATTTT.